This T cell receptor beta chain was sequenced during a study of T cells in Graves' hyperthyroidism and ophthalmopathy (dated by TCRdb to the late 2010s). A note on the overall study: Peripheral blood was collected at initial diagnosis, before any treatment. The approximately 100 discovery patients were randomly divided into training and test sets at a 7:3 ratio. Thyroid tissue and blood T-cell repertoires from six or seven Graves' hyperthyroidism patients were also compared in the study. TCR V-J signatures able to tell the groups apart were searched for in a discovery cohort of 90 to 100 patients, of whom more than 40 had Graves' ophthalmopathy and roughly 57 had stable Graves' hyperthyroidism. According to the paper, TCR Vbeta CDR3 sequencing was carried out on approximately 140 peripheral blood samples, which came from approximately 41 ophthalmopathy, under 80 hyperthyroidism and approximately 17 progressor patients. Prospective prediction of ophthalmopathy was tested in an independent validation cohort consisting of 18 hyperthyroidism patients and around 16 patients who later progressed to ophthalmopathy. Once sampling was done, hyperthyroidism patients were given methimazole at a starting dose of 30 mg daily, whereas ophthalmopathy patients were given high-dose intravenous methylprednisolone. Results the study describes overall, beyond this receptor: In cross-validation, a model built on a 13 V-J signature told ophthalmopathy apart from stable hyperthyroidism with approximately 90% sensitivity and roughly 82% specificity, and in testing the same model reached 80%/75%. Sample size was not statistically predetermined, and investigators were not blinded to group allocation. Most expanded thyroid clonotypes (frequency above 0.001) were also detected in blood, suggesting blood repertoires may reflect thyroid immune responses. In validation, progression to ophthalmopathy was predicted by the model with roughly 69% sensitivity and 72.22% specificity, a median of approximately 6.5 months before onset.

V and J are trimmed by 4 bases and 5 bases, and the gene matches miss 3 bases of the junction. CDR1 and CDR2 (SGHRS, YFSETQ) derive from the germline V gene. Including cysteine and phenylalanine, the CDR3 has 13 amino acids. The read is trimmed to its CDR3 DNA, 39 bases read in frame from base 1. Ophthalmopathy patients had moderately to severely active disease, with a Clinical Activity Score of 3 or more, a NOSPECS grade of 4 or more, and a disease duration of less than 3 months. Any patient with an uncontrolled infection, another autoimmune disease, pregnancy or lactation was excluded. Clinical symptoms, serum thyroxine and TRAb, thyroid ultrasound, and orbital computed tomography formed the basis for the diagnoses. PBMCs were isolated from more than 9 ml of fresh peripheral blood by Ficoll-Paque density gradient centrifugation. Total RNA was extracted with Trizol reagent, and quality was checked on an Agilent 2100 Bioanalyzer.

The TCR beta CDR3 regions were amplified from RNA transcripts. A first-round RT-PCR of the TCR CDR3 used the HTBI primer set with the Qiagen OneStep RT-PCR kit. Libraries were constructed in a second round of multiplex PCR, after which size selection and purification were performed. The libraries were sequenced on an Illumina HiSeq2000 using paired-end 100 bp reads. On the study's bioinformatics: SOAPnuke was used to process the raw data, removing reads that contained adapters or uncalled bases, had a mean Phred below 15, or lacked an exact match to the constant primer or identifier. High-quality paired reads were merged with COPE v1.2.5, and unique nucleotide sequences were defined as clonotypes. MiTCR v1.1 was used to align clonotypes to the IMGT TRBV, TRBD and TRBJ reference segments. Only V-J combinations with frequency above 0.0001, covering approximately 99% of repertoires, were analysed. A TCS score was defined as the ratio between F50 (clonal expansion) and ExV (chaos), using BLOSUM62-based TCRdist between CDR3 peptides within each V-J. Welch's t-statistics and random forest reduced 500 to 550 V-J features to roughly 13, which were used in a naive Bayes classifier (R e1071). Using fastp at Q25 and MiXCR, TCRdb reprocessed the public reads and kept productive beta chains. When rows share a CDR3 protein, they turn into one entry using the most common DNA and genes. It is TCRdb's table, rather than the study itself, that gives the V and J calls and clone size. The sample data list more than 300,000 distinct CDR3 sequences, and less than 20% of these were observed just once. The ten most abundant clones make up 40% of the sample.

In this sample, this clonotype turned up many times. Its antigen is not yet known. Base qualities are not provided; no much larger clone lies one nucleotide away. The sequencing sample was made of blood. Here the chain combines TRBV5-1 and TRBJ2-7; TRBD1 agrees with 10 junctional bases. The receptor was isolated from a man younger than 35 with Graves' ophthalmopathy. The encoded CDR3 is CASSLTGGNEQYF. The sequenced DNA is TGCGCCAGCAGCCTGACAGGGGGCAACGAGCAGTACTTC.